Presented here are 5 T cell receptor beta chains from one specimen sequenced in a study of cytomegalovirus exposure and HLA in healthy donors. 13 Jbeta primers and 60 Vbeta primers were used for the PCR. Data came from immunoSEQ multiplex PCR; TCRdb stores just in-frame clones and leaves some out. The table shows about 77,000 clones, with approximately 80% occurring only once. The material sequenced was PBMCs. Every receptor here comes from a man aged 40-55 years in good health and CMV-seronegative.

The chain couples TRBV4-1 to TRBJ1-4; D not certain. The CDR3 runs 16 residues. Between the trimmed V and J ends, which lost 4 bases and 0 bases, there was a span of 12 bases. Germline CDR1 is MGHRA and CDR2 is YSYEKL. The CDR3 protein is CASSRRHVATNEKLFF. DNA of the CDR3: TGCGCCAGCAGCCGCCGACATGTTGCAACTAATGAAAAACTGTTTTTT.

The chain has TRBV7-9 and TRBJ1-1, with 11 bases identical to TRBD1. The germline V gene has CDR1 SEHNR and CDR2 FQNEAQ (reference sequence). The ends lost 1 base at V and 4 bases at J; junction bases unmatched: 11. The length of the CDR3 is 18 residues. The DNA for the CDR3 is TGTGCCAGCAGCTTAGGGGCCAGGACAGGGGGCATTGGCACTGAAGCTTTCTTT. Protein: CASSLGARTGGIGTEAFF.

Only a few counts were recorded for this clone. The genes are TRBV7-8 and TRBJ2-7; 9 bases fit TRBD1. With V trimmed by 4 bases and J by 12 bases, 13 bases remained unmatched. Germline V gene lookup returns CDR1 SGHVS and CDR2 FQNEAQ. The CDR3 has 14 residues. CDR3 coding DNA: TGTGCCAGCAGCTCTTCCCCGGGACAGGGTTTAACGTACTTC. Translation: CASSSSPGQGLTYF.

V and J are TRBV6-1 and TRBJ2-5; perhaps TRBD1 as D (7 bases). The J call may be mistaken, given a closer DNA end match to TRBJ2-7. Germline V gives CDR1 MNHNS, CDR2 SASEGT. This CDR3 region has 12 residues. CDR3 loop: CASKGTAGEQYF. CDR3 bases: TGTGCCAGCAAAGGGACAGCGGGCGAGCAGTACTTC.

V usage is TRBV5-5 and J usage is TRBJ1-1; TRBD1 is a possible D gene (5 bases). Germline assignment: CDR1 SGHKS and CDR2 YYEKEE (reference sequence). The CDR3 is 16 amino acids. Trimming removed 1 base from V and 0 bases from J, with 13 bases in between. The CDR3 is CASSLSRDRVNTEAFF. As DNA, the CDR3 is TGTGCCAGCAGCTTGAGCAGGGATCGGGTGAACACTGAAGCTTTCTTT.